This T cell receptor (beta chain) stems from a study of T cells in Graves' hyperthyroidism and ophthalmopathy. Points from the study as a whole: Blood shared most expanded thyroid clonotypes above 0.001. The authors' 13 V-J model separated ophthalmopathy from stable hyperthyroidism.

A note on this clonotype: Its antigen is as yet unknown.

The CDR3 is made up of 16 amino acids. CDR1 and CDR2 (germline): SGHNT, YYREEE (reference sequence). The V and J ends lost 3 bases and 4 bases respectively, with 18 bases between them. Amplified TCR beta CDR3 regions came from RNA transcripts. When the TCR CDR3 underwent first-round RT-PCR, the HTBI primer set was used. TCRdb re-called the multiplex PCR reads with MiXCR, one entry per CDR3 protein. The data contain fewer than 700,000 distinct CDR3 sequences, roughly 17% of them singletons. Active moderate-to-severe ophthalmopathy, Clinical Activity Score at least 3, NOSPECS at least 4, under 3 months' duration.

This receptor was identified in a woman aged 18-35 years with Graves' ophthalmopathy. The gene calls are TRBV5-4 and TRBJ2-3; possible D gene TRBD2, 5 bases. The sequenced material came from blood. The CDR3 sequence is CASSSRAPEVADTQYF. The CDR3 DNA reads TGTGCCAGCAGCTCCAGAGCCCCGGAGGTAGCAGATACGCAGTATTTT.